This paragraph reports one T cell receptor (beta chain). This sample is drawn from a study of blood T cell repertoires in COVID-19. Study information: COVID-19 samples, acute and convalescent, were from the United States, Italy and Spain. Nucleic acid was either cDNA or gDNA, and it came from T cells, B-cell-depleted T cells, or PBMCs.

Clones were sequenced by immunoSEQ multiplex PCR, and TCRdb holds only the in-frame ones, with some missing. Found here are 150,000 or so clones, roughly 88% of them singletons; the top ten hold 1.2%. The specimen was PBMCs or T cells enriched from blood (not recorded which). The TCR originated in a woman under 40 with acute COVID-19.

The CDR3 DNA is TGCAGCGGCAAAAGGACCACAGGGACCGATGGCTACACCTTC. Translation gives CSGKRTTGTDGYTF. The rearrangement uses TRBV29-1 and TRBJ1-2; maybe TRBD1 (6 bases). The germline gives CDR1 SQVTM, CDR2 ANQGSEA. Trimming shortened V by 7 bases and J by 6 bases, and 21 bases separated the two germline ends. This CDR3 contains 14 residues.